These 8 T cell receptor beta chains came from one sample sequenced in a study of Ad26.COV2.S vaccination and SARS-CoV-2 variants. Sequenced by immunoSEQ multiplex PCR; TCRdb stores in-frame clones only, minus some. Here the sample spans about 440,000 clones, 90% being singletons. Treatment denoted: around 19 received Ad26.COV2.S at low or high dose, single or two shots; roughly five received placebo; per-sample allocation not given. Samples were taken on day 63 after the first vaccine or placebo injection. The material sequenced was peripheral blood, taken in a trial of Ad26.COV2.S vaccine versus placebo. Receptors were obtained from a person between 18 and 60 years old who received the Ad26.COV2.S COVID-19 vaccine or a placebo.

V is TRBV28 and J is TRBJ1-6, with D hard to call. The CDR3 is 12 residues long. CDR1 and CDR2 from the germline V gene are MDHEN and SYDVKM. Trimming removed 5 bases from V and 8 bases from J, with 7 bases in between. CDR3 DNA: TGTGCCAGCAGTCGGAAGTATTCACCCCTCCACTTT. It specifies CASSRKYSPLHF.

V gene TRBV5-1 combines with J gene TRBJ2-3, with a tentative D call TRBD2 (6 bases). The CDR3 has 14 amino acids. CDR1 SGHRS and CDR2 YFSETQ come from the germline V gene. V was pared by 4 bases and J by 2 bases, with 11 bases between. The CDR3 nucleotides are TGCGCCAGCAGCCCGGGACTTACCACAGATACGCAGTATTTT. This translates into CASSPGLTTDTQYF. Variable domain in full (rest from reference TRBV5-1 and TRBJ2-3): KAGVTQTPRYLIKTRGQQVTLSCSPISGHRSVSWYQQTPGQGLQFLFEYFSETQRNKGNFPGRFSGRQFSNSRSEMNVSTLELGDSALYLCASSPGLTTDTQYFGPGTRLTVL.

The chain uses TRBV18 and TRBJ1-5, with no clear D. The CDR3 runs 13 residues. In germline, CDR1 is KGHSH, CDR2 LQKENI. Trimming pared 3 bases from V and 4 bases from J, leaving 7 bases between. The chain's CDR3 is CASSPHKNQPQHF. The CDR3 bases are TGTGCCAGCTCACCTCATAAGAATCAGCCCCAGCATTTT.

The chain employs TRBV6-5 and TRBJ1-1, with a possible D match to TRBD1 (6 bases). Germline V gene data show CDR1 as MNHEY and CDR2 as SVGAGI. Trimming removed 4 bases at V and 2 bases at J, with 14 bases between. The CDR3 is 15 residues long. The CDR3 bases are TGTGCCAGCAGTTGGGGGGCGCGAGGTAACACTGAAGCTTTCTTT. It translates to CASSWGARGNTEAFF.

Here the CDR3 DNA reads TGTGCCAGTAGTTCGGACAGCAACTCCTACGAGCAGTACTTC. Encoded protein: CASSSDSNSYEQYF. J is TRBJ2-7 and V is TRBV19; D might be TRBD1 (6 bases). Germline CDR1 reads LNHDA; CDR2 reads SQIVND (reference sequence). Trimming stripped 5 bases from V and 0 bases from J, with 11 bases between. This CDR3 comprises 14 residues. The full variable domain, with the rest looked up from reference TRBV19 and TRBJ2-7, is DGGITQSPKYLFRKEGQNVTLSCEQNLNHDAMYWYRQDPGQGLRLIYYSQIVNDFQKGDIAEGYSVSREKKESFPLTVTSAQKNPTAFYLCASSSDSNSYEQYFGPGTRLTVT.

The sample holds one count of this clone. The chain joins TRBV6-5 to TRBJ2-1; no definite D call. CDR1 and CDR2 (germline): MNHEY, SVGAGI. With 3 bases removed from V and 0 bases from J, the gap between germline ends came to 6 bases. The CDR3 is 14 amino acids. The CDR3 bases are TGTGCCAGCAGTTATCGCGACTCCTACAATGAGCAGTTCTTC. It is translated as CASSYRDSYNEQFF.

This chain links TRBV3-1 (or the pseudogene TRBV3-2) with TRBJ1-2, with D tentatively TRBD1 (6 bases). V was trimmed by 1 base and J by 3 bases, leaving 15 bases between them. The CDR3 length is 16 residues. Germline lookup yields CDR1 LGHDT and CDR2 YNNKEL (reference sequence). As DNA, the CDR3 is TGTGCCAGCAGCCAAGGATCCGCTGGGGGCGACTATGGCTACACCTTC. Amino acids: CASSQGSAGGDYGYTF.

The chain employs TRBV30 and TRBJ2-7, with unresolved D. This CDR3 is built from 13 residues. Per the germline V gene, CDR1 is GTSNPN and CDR2 is SVGIG (reference sequence). The V gene lost 0 bases and the J gene lost 5 bases, with 11 bases spanning the gap. The CDR3 spells CAWSVQTSDEQYF. In nucleotides, the CDR3 is TGTGCCTGGAGTGTACAGACGTCCGACGAGCAGTACTTC.